These 24 T cell receptor beta chains were sequenced from one sample in a study of T-cell memory formation after mild COVID-19 (TCRdb year 2021). The method behind the library was 5' RACE. This sample was sequenced with an Illumina NovaSeq 6000. Through fastp at Q25 and MiXCR, TCRdb rebuilt clones from the public reads, retaining in-frame beta chains. Rows merge per CDR3 protein into single entries with the most common DNA and genes. The sample yields 470,000 or so distinct CDR3 sequences; 20% were counted once. The ten most abundant clones make up 7.5% to 9.5% of the sample. Material for sequencing was PBMCs or a T cell subset sorted from them (not recorded which). The receptors come from an adult woman who had mild COVID-19 (a few samples of this study predate the infection). The sample titles of this study are shuffled in the database, so cell type and time point are left out; the donor was told from shared clones.

V and J are TRBV5-6 and TRBJ2-5; 7 bases are shared with TRBD1. The CDR3 runs 16 residues. Trimming took 0 bases from V and 2 from J; bases not matched to a gene: 7. CDR1 and CDR2 (germline): SGHDT, YYEEEE. The CDR3 DNA is TGTGCCAGCAGCTTGGATTGGGACAGCCAACAAGAGACCCAGTACTTC. It specifies CASSLDWDSQQETQYF.

On this clonotype: The CDR3 carries no conserved terminal phenylalanine or tryptophan, so it likely arises from a read error. The gene calls are TRBV29-1 and TRBJ2-6; D ambiguous. CDR3 length: 14 amino acids. The V and J ends lost 3 bases and 2 bases respectively, with 8 bases between them. Germline V gives CDR1 SQVTM, CDR2 ANQGSEA. The CDR3 nucleotides read TGCAGCGTTGATCCCCAAACTGGGGCCAACGTCCTGACTTCC. This gives the protein CSVDPQTGANVLTS.

This clonotype has more than one count but fewer than ten. V is TRBV4-1 and J is TRBJ2-3; D is ambiguous. Germline V gene data show CDR1 as MGHRA and CDR2 as YSYEKL. Between the trimmed V and J ends, which lost 0 bases and 0 bases, there was a span of 7 bases. The CDR3 has 15 residues. CDR3 region: CASSQEPDSTDTQYF. The DNA of the CDR3 is TGCGCCAGCAGCCAAGAACCTGACAGCACAGATACGCAGTATTTT.

The rearrangement links TRBV7-3 to TRBJ2-2; D possibly corresponds to TRBD2 (5 bases). Germline V gene lookup returns CDR1 SGHTA and CDR2 FQGTGA. V lost 0 bases, J lost 6 bases, and 14 bases lay in between. This CDR3 is built from 16 residues. The CDR3 bases are TGTGCCAGCAGCTTAACGAGGATTAGCGCGGCCGGGGAGCTGTTTTTT. This encodes CASSLTRISAAGELFF.

This clonotype was found many times. The chain links TRBV29-1 to TRBJ2-5; TRBD1 matches 8 bases. The J segment lost 0 bases and the V segment lost 1 base, leaving 4 bases of the junction unmatched. The CDR3 length is 15 residues. The germline gives CDR1 SQVTM, CDR2 ANQGSEA. The CDR3 DNA sequence: TGCAGCGTTGAAGGGGCAGGGGGCCACCAAGAGACCCAGTACTTC. Encoded protein: CSVEGAGGHQETQYF.

The chain is built from TRBV6-5 and TRBJ2-7; 10 positions match TRBD2. The CDR3 spans 15 residues. CDR1 is MNHEY, CDR2 SVGAGI, per germline. V lost 5 bases, J lost 3 bases, and 7 bases stayed unmatched. Here the CDR3 DNA reads TGTGCCAGCAGTACGATCGCTAGCGGGGGCTACGAGCAGTACTTC. This encodes CASSTIASGGYEQYF.

The gene calls are TRBV27 and TRBJ2-1; D gene ambiguous. The V gene's germline CDR1 is MNHEY and CDR2 SMNVEV (reference sequence). V lost 3 bases, J lost 7 bases, and 13 bases lay in between. This CDR3 spans 14 amino acids. CDR3: CASSFTSLGNEQFF. CDR3 in DNA: TGTGCCAGCAGTTTCACGTCCTTGGGGAATGAGCAGTTCTTC.

In DNA, the CDR3 is TGCGCCAGCAGCCCCATCACTAGCAGTAGAGGGGAGACCCAGTACTTC. It codes for CASSPITSSRGETQYF. The chain has TRBV5-1 and TRBJ2-5; tentatively, D is TRBD2 (6 bases). This CDR3 spans 16 amino acids. Deletions cut 4 bases from V and 5 bases from J, with 21 bases between. Germline CDR1 SGHRS, CDR2 YFSETQ.

This chain links TRBV7-6 with TRBJ1-3; D might be TRBD1 (5 bases). The CDR3 runs to 16 residues. In germline, CDR1 is SGHVS, CDR2 FNYEAQ. Deletions cut 1 base from V and 0 bases from J, with 10 bases between. In DNA, the CDR3 is TGTGCCAGCAGCTTAGAGGCAGGGAGCTCTGGAAACACCATATATTTT. Its translation is CASSLEAGSSGNTIYF.

This clonotype was seen at least ten times. The V gene is TRBV6-2 or TRBV6-3, the J gene TRBJ1-5; tentative D call: TRBD1 (6 bases). Germline CDR1 MNHEY, CDR2 SVGEGT. The germline V and J ends were trimmed by 2 bases and 3 bases, with 17 bases remaining between them. The CDR3 spans 17 residues. The CDR3 is CASSYIRQDSPNQPQHF. The CDR3 DNA reads as TGTGCCAGCAGTTACATCCGACAGGACAGCCCCAATCAGCCCCAGCATTTT.

The chain employs TRBV5-1 and TRBJ1-4; 8 nucleotides line up with TRBD1. CDR3 size: 16 residues. J was trimmed by 7 bases and V by 4 bases; bases with no gene match: 12. Germline values: CDR1 SGHRS, CDR2 YFSETQ. The CDR3, as DNA: TGCGCCAGCAGCCCCCCCCCAGGGGGCTATGGTGAAAAACTGTTTTTT. Amino acids: CASSPPPGGYGEKLFF.

The genes are TRBV18 and TRBJ2-2, with D perhaps matching TRBD1 (6 bases). Germline CDR1 KGHSH, CDR2 LQKENI. V lost 6 bases, J lost 3 bases, and 14 bases lay in between. The CDR3 runs to 15 residues. CDR3 DNA sequence: TGTGCCAGCTCGTTCCGGGACACTTACACCGGGGAGCTGTTTTTT. Encoded protein: CASSFRDTYTGELFF.

This clonotype was counted between two and nine times. This rearrangement joins TRBV11-3 to TRBJ2-3; 7 nucleotides agree with TRBD2. The CDR3 runs 17 residues. Losses at the gene ends were 5 bases for V and 6 bases for J; bases not matched to a gene: 17. CDR1 SGHNT and CDR2 YENEEA come from the germline V gene. The CDR3 DNA follows: TGTGCCAGCAGCCCCGGCGGAGCTAGCGGCCCCAGGGATACGCAGTATTTT. Its translation: CASSPGGASGPRDTQYF. The variable domain in full, with the rest retrieved from reference TRBV11-3 and TRBJ2-3, is EAGVVQSPRYKIIEKKQPVAFWCNPISGHNTLYWYLQNLGQGPELLIRYENEEAVDDSQLPKDRFSAERLKGVDSTLKIQPAELGDSAVYLCASSPGGASGPRDTQYFGPGTRLTVL.

The rearrangement joins TRBV2 to TRBJ2-7; 9 positions match TRBD2. Germline CDR1 and CDR2: SNHLY and FYNNEI. The CDR3 totals 14 residues. V dropped 6 bases and J dropped 6; count of bases not matched to a gene: 9. The CDR3 sequence: CASRGASGDVEQYF. CDR3 in DNA: TGTGCCAGCAGGGGCGCTAGCGGGGATGTCGAGCAGTACTTC.

The chain joins TRBV7-9 to TRBJ2-4; D possibly uses TRBD1 or TRBD2 (7 bases each). V was pared by 5 bases and J by 2 bases, with 19 bases between. The CDR3 is made up of 17 amino acids. Germline-derived CDR1 and CDR2 are SEHNR and FQNEAQ (reference sequence). CDR3 sequence: CASSPGGAVAPKNIQYF. CDR3 DNA: TGTGCCAGCAGCCCAGGGGGGGCGGTAGCTCCCAAAAACATTCAGTACTTC.

This clonotype was observed a few times. CDR3 residues: CASSNGQGAPYEQYF. The CDR3 DNA follows: TGTGCCAGCAGTAACGGACAGGGGGCTCCCTACGAGCAGTACTTC. The chain couples TRBV6-5 to TRBJ2-7, with 11 bases fitting TRBD1. The trim removed 5 bases at V and 2 bases at J, leaving 5 bases unmatched. The germline V gene encodes CDR1 MNHEY and CDR2 SVGAGI. This CDR3 comprises 15 residues.

There are a few counts of this clonotype. The chain has TRBV24-1 and TRBJ2-2; D might be TRBD1 (6 bases). V was trimmed by 4 bases and J by 5 bases, leaving 13 bases between them. Germline lookup yields CDR1 KGHDR and CDR2 SFDVKD. The CDR3 is made up of 15 amino acids. The CDR3 sequence: CATSDPGHITGELFF. The CDR3 DNA reads as TGTGCCACCAGTGACCCGGGACACATTACCGGGGAGCTGTTTTTT.

The V gene is TRBV12-3 or TRBV12-4, the J gene TRBJ2-7, with 10 bases lining up with TRBD1. Losses at the gene ends were 4 bases for V and 6 bases for J; bases not matched to a gene: 9. This CDR3 region has 15 residues. The CDR3 bases are TGTGCCAGCAGTTCCAGACAGGGGGCTAGAGGCGAGCAGTACTTC. Its protein product is CASSSRQGARGEQYF.

The chain is built from TRBV20-1 and TRBJ2-7, with TRBD1 identical over 7 bases. The CDR3 has 15 amino acids. J was trimmed by 2 bases and V by 1 base; bases with no gene match: 8. Per the germline V gene, CDR1 is DFQATT and CDR2 is SNEGSKA (reference sequence). The CDR3, as DNA: TGCAGTGCTAGAGCCCCGGGACAGCCTACCTACGAGCAGTACTTC. This sequence encodes CSARAPGQPTYEQYF.

The V and J genes are TRBV27 and TRBJ1-6; 7 positions agree with TRBD1. CDR3 length: 17 amino acids. Per germline, CDR1 MNHEY and CDR2 SMNVEV (reference sequence). Unmatched junction bases numbered 5, after V lost 3 bases and J lost 0 bases. The CDR3 DNA follows: TGTGCCAGCAGTTTGGGGACAGCGAGCTCCTATAATTCACCCCTCCACTTT. It encodes CASSLGTASSYNSPLHF.

This chain connects TRBV2 to TRBJ1-1; D not resolved. Trimming shortened V by 4 bases and J by 4 bases, and 10 bases separated the two germline ends. This CDR3 contains 13 residues. Germline CDR1 reads SNHLY; CDR2 reads FYNNEI. The CDR3 nucleotides read TGTGCCAGCAGTGTTGACAAACGCACTGAAGCTTTCTTT. Protein: CASSVDKRTEAFF.

This clonotype occurred a few times. The CDR3 spells CASTFGGPSRETQYF. The CDR3, as DNA: TGTGCCAGCACCTTCGGGGGGCCCTCTCGGGAGACCCAGTACTTC. V usage is TRBV7-2 and J usage is TRBJ2-5; the D gene is possibly TRBD2 (7 bases). The CDR3 sequence is 15 residues long. Per germline, CDR1 SGHTA and CDR2 FQGNSA. Deletions cut 7 bases from V and 5 bases from J, with 20 bases between.

CDR3 loop: CASSHRSTDTQYF. The CDR3 region has the DNA TGTGCCAGCAGCCACCGTAGCACAGATACGCAGTATTTT. V gene TRBV11-3 combines with J gene TRBJ2-3; D not certain. V lost 5 bases to trimming and J lost 0 bases, with 6 bases between them. The CDR3 is 13 amino acids. CDR1 and CDR2 (germline): SGHNT, YENEEA.

This clonotype has ten or more counts. In nucleotides, the CDR3 is TGTGCCAGCAGCCAAGAAGTTCAGGGGGCAAATCAGCCCCAGCATTTT. Amino acids: CASSQEVQGANQPQHF. The chain combines TRBV4-2 with TRBJ1-5; 8 bases match TRBD1. The germline gives CDR1 LGHNA, CDR2 YNFKEQ. CDR3 size: 16 residues. The J segment lost 4 bases and the V segment lost 0 bases, leaving 5 bases of the junction unmatched.